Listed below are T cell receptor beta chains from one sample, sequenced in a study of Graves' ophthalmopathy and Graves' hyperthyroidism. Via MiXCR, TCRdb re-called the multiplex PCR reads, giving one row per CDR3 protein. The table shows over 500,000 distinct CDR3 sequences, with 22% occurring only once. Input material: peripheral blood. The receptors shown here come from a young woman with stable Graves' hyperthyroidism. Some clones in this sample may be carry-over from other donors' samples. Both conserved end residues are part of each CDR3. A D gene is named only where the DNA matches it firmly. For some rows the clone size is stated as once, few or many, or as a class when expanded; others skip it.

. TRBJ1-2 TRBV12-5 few CASGFLTAYGYTF TGTGCTAGTGGTTTCCTTACAGCCTATGGCTACACCTTC
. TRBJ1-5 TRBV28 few CASRTDGRGGSQPQHF TGTGCCAGCAGGACTGACGGGCGCGGGGGAAGTCAGCCCCAGCATTTT
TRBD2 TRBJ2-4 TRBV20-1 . CSARLAGGRGIQYF TGCAGTGCTAGACTAGCGGGGGGGCGGGGCATTCAGTACTTC
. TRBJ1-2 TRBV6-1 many CASSPGSERGGYTF TGTGCCAGCAGCCCCGGATCGGAGAGGGGCGGCTACACCTTC
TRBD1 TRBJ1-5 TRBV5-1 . CASSLEPGGVGQPQHF TGCGCCAGCAGCTTGGAACCAGGGGGCGTAGGTCAGCCCCAGCATTTT
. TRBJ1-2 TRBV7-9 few CASSLALGQNGYTF TGTGCCAGCAGCTTGGCCCTAGGACAGAATGGCTACACCTTC
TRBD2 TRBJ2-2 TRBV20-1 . CSARPPGSGRAGELFF TGCAGTGCTAGACCTCCGGGTAGCGGGAGGGCCGGGGAGCTGTTTTTT
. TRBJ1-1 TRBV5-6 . CASSIRPLEAFF TGTGCCAGCAGCATCCGACCCCTTGAAGCTTTCTTT
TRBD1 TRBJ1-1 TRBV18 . CASSGTGAGTEAFF TGTGCCAGCTCCGGGACAGGGGCAGGGACTGAAGCTTTCTTT
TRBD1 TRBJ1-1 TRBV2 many CASSENLGQGNTEAFF TGTGCCAGCAGTGAAAACCTCGGACAGGGAAACACTGAAGCTTTCTTT
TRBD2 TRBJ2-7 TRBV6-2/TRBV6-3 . CASSYSRGRGRSSYEQYF TGTGCCAGCAGTTACTCGAGGGGTCGCGGGAGGAGCTCCTACGAGCAGTACTTC
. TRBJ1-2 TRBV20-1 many CSARGLYYGYTF TGCAGTGCTAGAGGACTATACTATGGCTACACCTTC
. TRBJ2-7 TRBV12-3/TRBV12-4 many CASSFRPPSGGPFVEQYF TGTGCCAGCAGTTTCCGGCCCCCTAGTGGAGGACCCTTCGTCGAGCAGTACTTC
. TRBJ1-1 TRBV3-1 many CASSQVSGGAFF TGTGCCAGCAGCCAAGTCTCCGGCGGAGCTTTCTTT
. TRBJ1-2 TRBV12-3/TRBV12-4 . CASSFGDAGYGYTF TGTGCCAGCAGTTTCGGTGATGCCGGATATGGCTACACCTTC
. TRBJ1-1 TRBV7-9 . CASSLIGRAEAFF TGTGCCAGCAGCTTAATTGGGAGGGCTGAAGCTTTCTTT
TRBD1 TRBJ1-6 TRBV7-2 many CASSLAKDRPFSSYNSPLHF TGTGCCAGCAGCTTAGCCAAGGACAGGCCCTTTAGCTCCTATAATTCACCCCTCCACTTT
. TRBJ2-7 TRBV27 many CASSRNLRDGPYEQYF TGTGCCAGCAGTCGAAACCTCCGGGACGGGCCCTACGAGCAGTACTTC
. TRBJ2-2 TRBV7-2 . CASSSGQAGELFF TGTGCCAGCAGCTCCGGACAAGCCGGGGAGCTGTTTTTT
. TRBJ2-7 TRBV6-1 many CASSVTQGRTYEQYF TGTGCCAGCAGTGTCACACAGGGGAGGACCTACGAGCAGTACTTC
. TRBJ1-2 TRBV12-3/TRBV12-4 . CASRSQGYYGYTF TGTGCCAGCAGATCTCAGGGGTACTATGGCTACACCTTC
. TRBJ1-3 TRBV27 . CASSFDWTVSGNTIYF TGTGCCAGCAGCTTTGATTGGACAGTCTCTGGAAACACCATATATTTT
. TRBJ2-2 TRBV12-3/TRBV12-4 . CATEGTNTGELFF TGTGCCACGGAGGGGACGAACACCGGGGAGCTGTTTTTT
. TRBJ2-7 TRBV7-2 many CASSFLGGAYEQYF TGTGCCAGCAGCTTCCTCGGGGGCGCCTACGAGCAGTACTTC
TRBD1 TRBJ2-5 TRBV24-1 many CATSDADRVQETQYF TGTGCCACCAGTGATGCGGACAGGGTCCAAGAGACCCAGTACTTC
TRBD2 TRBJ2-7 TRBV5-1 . CASSSGLASVGEQYF TGCGCCAGCAGCTCCGGACTAGCCAGCGTAGGGGAGCAGTACTTC
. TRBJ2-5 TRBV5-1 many CASSSRGTWYQETQYF TGCGCCAGCAGCTCAAGAGGGACCTGGTACCAAGAGACCCAGTACTTC
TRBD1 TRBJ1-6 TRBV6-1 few CASTQTGGDSSYNSPLHF TGTGCCAGCACCCAAACAGGGGGGGACTCCTCCTATAATTCACCCCTCCACTTT
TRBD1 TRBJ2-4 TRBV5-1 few CASSLAPGTGTNIQYF TGCGCCAGCAGCTTGGCCCCGGGGACAGGGACCAACATTCAGTACTTC
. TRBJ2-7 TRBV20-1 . CSASISEGTPYEQYF TGCAGTGCTAGCATATCCGAGGGAACGCCCTACGAGCAGTACTTC
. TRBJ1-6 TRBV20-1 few CSAEGRTSSPLHF TGCAGTGCTGAGGGACGGACCTCTTCACCCCTCCACTTT
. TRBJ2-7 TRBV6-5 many CASSLPPTGEQYF TGTGCCAGCAGTTTACCCCCGACAGGCGAGCAGTACTTC
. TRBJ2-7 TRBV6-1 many CASSEDRASGEQYF TGTGCCAGCAGTGAAGACAGGGCATCTGGGGAGCAGTACTTC
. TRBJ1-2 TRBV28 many CASSLDYGYTF TGTGCCAGCAGTTTAGACTATGGCTACACCTTC
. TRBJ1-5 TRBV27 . CASSLRSGVKQPQHF TGTGCCAGCAGTTTACGATCTGGGGTAAAGCAGCCCCAGCATTTT
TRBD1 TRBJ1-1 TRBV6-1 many CASSPNRDRGPEAFF TGTGCCAGCAGTCCTAACCGGGACAGGGGTCCTGAAGCTTTCTTT
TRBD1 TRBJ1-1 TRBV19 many CASSMAQGASNEAFF TGTGCCAGTAGTATGGCACAGGGGGCTAGTAATGAAGCTTTCTTT
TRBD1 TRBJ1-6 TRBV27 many CASSRDRAPQTNSPLHF TGTGCCAGCAGCCGGGACAGGGCACCACAAACTAATTCACCCCTCCACTTT
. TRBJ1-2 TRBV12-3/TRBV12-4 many CASTRTGYYGYTF TGTGCCAGCACCCGGACGGGCTACTATGGCTACACCTTC
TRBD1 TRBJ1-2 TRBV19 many CASSGTAIGYTF TGTGCCAGTAGTGGGACAGCCATTGGCTACACCTTC
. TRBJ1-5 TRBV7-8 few CASSRNQGTLTQPQHF TGTGCCAGCAGCAGAAATCAGGGGACCCTAACTCAGCCCCAGCATTTT
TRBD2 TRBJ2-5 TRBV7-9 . CASSLPSGMGETQYF TGTGCCAGCAGCTTACCTAGCGGGATGGGAGAGACCCAGTACTTC
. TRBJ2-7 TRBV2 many CASTRGGGRNEQYF TGTGCCAGCACCCGAGGCGGGGGCAGAAACGAGCAGTACTTC
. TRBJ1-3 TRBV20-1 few CSARELAGNTIYF TGCAGTGCTAGAGAACTGGCTGGAAACACCATATATTTT
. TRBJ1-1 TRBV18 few CASSPPGPQGTEAFF TGTGCCAGCTCACCACCGGGTCCACAAGGGACTGAAGCTTTCTTT
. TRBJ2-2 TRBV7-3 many CASSLEGRGVTGELFF TGTGCCAGCAGCTTAGAAGGGCGCGGGGTCACCGGGGAGCTGTTTTTT
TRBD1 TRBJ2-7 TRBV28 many CASSLPTGGLGYEQYF TGTGCCAGCAGTTTACCTACAGGGGGGCTGGGGTACGAGCAGTACTTC
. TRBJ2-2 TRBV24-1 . CATSDTPLNTGELFF TGTGCCACCAGTGACACCCCCTTGAACACCGGGGAGCTGTTTTTT
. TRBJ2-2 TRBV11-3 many CASSVGPRTGELFF TGTGCCAGCAGCGTTGGGCCTAGGACCGGGGAGCTGTTTTTT
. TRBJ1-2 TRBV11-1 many CASSLNGHRPTGYTF TGTGCCAGCAGCTTAAACGGACACCGACCTACAGGCTACACCTTC
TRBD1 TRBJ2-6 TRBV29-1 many CSVERRGLGANVLTF TGCAGCGTTGAACGCAGGGGGCTTGGGGCCAACGTCCTGACTTTC
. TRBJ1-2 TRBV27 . CASSLFGGSNYGYTF TGTGCCAGCAGTTTATTCGGGGGATCTAACTATGGCTACACCTTC
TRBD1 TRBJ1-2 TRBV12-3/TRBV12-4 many CASSSTPGQGRHGYTF TGTGCCAGCAGTTCGACCCCTGGACAGGGTAGGCATGGCTACACCTTC
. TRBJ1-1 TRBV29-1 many CSVDEEERDTEAFF TGCAGCGTTGATGAAGAGGAGAGGGACACTGAAGCTTTCTTT
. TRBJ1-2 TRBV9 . CASSVSGSQRGYTF TGTGCCAGCAGCGTATCTGGCTCCCAGCGGGGCTACACCTTC
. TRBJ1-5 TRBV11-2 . CASSPSRNQPQHF TGTGCCAGCAGCCCAAGTCGGAATCAGCCCCAGCATTTT
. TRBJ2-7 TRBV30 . CAWTGTQSSYEQYF TGTGCCTGGACCGGGACACAGAGCTCCTACGAGCAGTACTTC
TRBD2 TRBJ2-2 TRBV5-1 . CASSLASGDTGELFF TGCGCCAGCAGCTTGGCTAGCGGGGACACCGGGGAGCTGTTTTTT
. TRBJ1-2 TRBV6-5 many CASSYRQGGGYTF TGTGCCAGCAGTTACCGTCAGGGAGGTGGCTACACCTTC